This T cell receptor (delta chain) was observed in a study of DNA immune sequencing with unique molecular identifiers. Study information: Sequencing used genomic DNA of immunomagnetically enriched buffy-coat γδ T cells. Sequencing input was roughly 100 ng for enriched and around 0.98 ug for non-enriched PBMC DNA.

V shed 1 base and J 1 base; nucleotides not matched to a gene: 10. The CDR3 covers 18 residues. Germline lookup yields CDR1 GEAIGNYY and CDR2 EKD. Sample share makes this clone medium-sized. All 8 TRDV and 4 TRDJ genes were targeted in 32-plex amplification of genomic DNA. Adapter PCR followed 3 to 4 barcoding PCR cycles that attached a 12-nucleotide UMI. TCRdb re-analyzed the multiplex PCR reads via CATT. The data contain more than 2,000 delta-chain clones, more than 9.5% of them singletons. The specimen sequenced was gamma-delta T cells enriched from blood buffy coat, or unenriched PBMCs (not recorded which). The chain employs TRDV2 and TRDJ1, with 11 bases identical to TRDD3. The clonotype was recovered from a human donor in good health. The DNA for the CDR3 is TGTGCCTGTGACACGCTACTGGGGGATATTGAAATCACCGATAAACTCATCTTT. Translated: CACDTLLGDIEITDKLIF.